This T cell receptor (beta chain) was found in a study of cytomegalovirus exposure and HLA in healthy donors. Notes on this clone: No antigen is known for it.

Study outcomes and limitations: Likely technical artifact: a cluster of highly shared sequence variants.

Vbeta (60) and Jbeta (13) primers were used in the PCR. The data were produced by immunoSEQ multiplex PCR, yet TCRdb's version contains in-frame clones alone and is incomplete. The sample lists about 140,000 clones, about 74% occurring once. Per germline, CDR1 MNHNY and CDR2 SVGAGI (reference sequence). The V end lost 2 bases, the J end lost 9 bases, and 11 bases lay between the germline ends. This CDR3 comprises 13 residues. Sequences were obtained from PBMCs. The chain joins TRBV6-6 to TRBJ1-5, with D perhaps TRBD1 (5 bases). The clonotype originates from a woman in her forties or fifties in good health and CMV-seronegative. CDR3 coding DNA: TGTGCCAGCAGTTACCAGGAGGGGAGGCCCCAGCATTTT. This translates into CASSYQEGRPQHF.